This TCR beta chain was sequenced during a study of T cell changes during pregnancy in multiple sclerosis. This table comes from immunoSEQ multiplex PCR, and its TCRdb copy is limited to in-frame clones, with some not included. This sample has about 57,000 clones, with 70% to 90% found just once. The CDR3 is 18 amino acids. V dropped 1 base and J dropped 4 bases, with 21 bases sitting between them. The germline CDR1 and CDR2 sequences are SGHNT and YYREEE (reference sequence). V is TRBV5-4 and J is TRBJ2-1; D remains ambiguous. The source is a female donor with multiple sclerosis, enrolled in a pregnancy study. The sample here was CD4+ T cells from peripheral blood mononuclear cells, taken in the third trimester of pregnancy. This CDR3 reads CASSLSSRPDSSYNEQFF. As DNA, the CDR3 is TGTGCCAGCAGCTTGTCATCTCGACCCGACTCCTCTTACAATGAGCAGTTCTTC.